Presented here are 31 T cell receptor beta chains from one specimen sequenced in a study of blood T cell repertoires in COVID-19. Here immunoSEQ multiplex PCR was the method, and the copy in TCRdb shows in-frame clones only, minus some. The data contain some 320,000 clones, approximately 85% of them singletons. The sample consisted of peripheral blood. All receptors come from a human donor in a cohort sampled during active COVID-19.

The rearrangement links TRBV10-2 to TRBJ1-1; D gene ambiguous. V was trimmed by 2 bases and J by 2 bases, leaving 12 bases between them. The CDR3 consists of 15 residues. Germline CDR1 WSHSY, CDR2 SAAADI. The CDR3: CASSEPPSVNTEAFF. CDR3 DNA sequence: TGCGCCAGCAGTGAGCCACCCTCGGTAAACACTGAAGCTTTCTTT.

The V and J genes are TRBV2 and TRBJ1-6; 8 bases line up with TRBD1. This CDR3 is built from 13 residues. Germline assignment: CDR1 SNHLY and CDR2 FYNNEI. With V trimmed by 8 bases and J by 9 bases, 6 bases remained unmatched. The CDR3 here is CASVTGGSSPLHF. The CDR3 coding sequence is TGTGCCAGCGTCACAGGGGGAAGTTCACCCCTCCACTTT.

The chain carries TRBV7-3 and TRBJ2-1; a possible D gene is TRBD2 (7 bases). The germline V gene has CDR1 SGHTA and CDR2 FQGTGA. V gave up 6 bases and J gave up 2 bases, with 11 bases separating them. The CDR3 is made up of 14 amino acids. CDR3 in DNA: TGTGCCAGCAGAGCCGGGGGGCCCTACAATGAGCAGTTCTTC. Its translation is CASRAGGPYNEQFF.

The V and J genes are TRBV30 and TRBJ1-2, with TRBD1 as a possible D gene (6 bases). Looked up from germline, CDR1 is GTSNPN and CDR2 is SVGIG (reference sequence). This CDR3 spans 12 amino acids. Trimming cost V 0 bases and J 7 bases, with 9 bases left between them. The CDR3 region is CAWSVRGPGYTF. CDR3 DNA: TGTGCCTGGAGTGTGCGGGGGCCTGGCTACACCTTC.

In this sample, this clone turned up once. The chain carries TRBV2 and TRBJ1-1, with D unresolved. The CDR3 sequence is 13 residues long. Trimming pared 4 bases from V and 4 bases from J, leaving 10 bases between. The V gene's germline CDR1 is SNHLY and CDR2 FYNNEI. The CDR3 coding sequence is TGTGCCAGCAGTGCGGAAGGAGGCACTGAAGCTTTCTTT. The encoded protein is CASSAEGGTEAFF.

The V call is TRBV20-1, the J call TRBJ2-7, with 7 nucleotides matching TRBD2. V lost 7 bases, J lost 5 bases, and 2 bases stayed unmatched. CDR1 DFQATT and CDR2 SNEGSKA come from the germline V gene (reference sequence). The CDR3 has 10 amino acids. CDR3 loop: CSVAGDEQYF. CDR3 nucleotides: TGCAGTGTGGCGGGGGACGAGCAGTACTTC.

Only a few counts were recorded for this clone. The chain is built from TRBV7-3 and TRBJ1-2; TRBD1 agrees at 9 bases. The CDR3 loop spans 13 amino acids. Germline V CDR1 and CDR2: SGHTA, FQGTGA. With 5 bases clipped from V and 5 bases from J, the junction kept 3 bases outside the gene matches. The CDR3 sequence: CASSPGQGYGYTF. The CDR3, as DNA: TGTGCCAGCAGCCCGGGACAGGGTTATGGCTACACCTTC.

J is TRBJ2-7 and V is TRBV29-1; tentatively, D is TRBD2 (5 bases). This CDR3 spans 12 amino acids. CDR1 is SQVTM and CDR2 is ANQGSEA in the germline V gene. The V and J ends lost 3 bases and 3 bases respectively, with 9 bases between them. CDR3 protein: CSVESGLYEQYF. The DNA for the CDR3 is TGCAGCGTTGAGTCTGGACTCTACGAGCAGTACTTC.

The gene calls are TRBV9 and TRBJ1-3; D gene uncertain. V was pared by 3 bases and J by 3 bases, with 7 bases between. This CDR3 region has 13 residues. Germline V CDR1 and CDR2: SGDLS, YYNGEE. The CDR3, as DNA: TGTGCCAGCAGCGAGAGAATTGGAAACACCATATATTTT. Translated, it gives CASSERIGNTIYF.

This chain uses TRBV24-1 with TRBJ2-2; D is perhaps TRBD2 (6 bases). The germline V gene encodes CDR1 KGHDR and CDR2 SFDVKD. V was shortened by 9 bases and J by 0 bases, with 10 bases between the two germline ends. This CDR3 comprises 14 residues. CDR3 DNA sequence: TGTGCCACCTCCCGGGGGACGAACACCGGGGAGCTGTTTTTT. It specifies CATSRGTNTGELFF.

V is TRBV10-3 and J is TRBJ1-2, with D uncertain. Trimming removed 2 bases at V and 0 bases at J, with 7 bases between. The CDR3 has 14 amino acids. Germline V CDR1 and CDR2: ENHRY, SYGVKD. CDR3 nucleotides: TGTGCCATCAGTGAGAACGGAGCTAACTATGGCTACACCTTC. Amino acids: CAISENGANYGYTF.

The CDR3 is CASSLQGMGNYGYTF. CDR3 nucleotides: TGCGCCAGCAGCCTCCAGGGTATGGGGAACTATGGCTACACCTTC. The V call is TRBV4-1, the J call TRBJ1-2; D possibly corresponds to TRBD1 (5 bases). This CDR3 region has 15 residues. Trimming pared 4 bases from V and 2 bases from J, leaving 14 bases between. The germline V gene has CDR1 MGHRA and CDR2 YSYEKL.

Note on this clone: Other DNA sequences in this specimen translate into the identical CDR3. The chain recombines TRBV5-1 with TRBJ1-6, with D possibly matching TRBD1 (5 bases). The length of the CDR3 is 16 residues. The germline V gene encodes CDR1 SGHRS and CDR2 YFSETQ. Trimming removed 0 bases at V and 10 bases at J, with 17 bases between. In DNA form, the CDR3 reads TGCGCCAGCAGCTTGGCCAGTGCAGGGTTGCGATCACCCCTCCACTTT. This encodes CASSLASAGLRSPLHF.

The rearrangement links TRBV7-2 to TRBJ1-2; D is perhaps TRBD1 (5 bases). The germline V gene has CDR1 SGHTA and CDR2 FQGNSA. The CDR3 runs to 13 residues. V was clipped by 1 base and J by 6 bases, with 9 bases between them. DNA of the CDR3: TGTGCCAGCAGCTTAGTCCCCAGGGATGGCTACACCTTC. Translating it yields CASSLVPRDGYTF.

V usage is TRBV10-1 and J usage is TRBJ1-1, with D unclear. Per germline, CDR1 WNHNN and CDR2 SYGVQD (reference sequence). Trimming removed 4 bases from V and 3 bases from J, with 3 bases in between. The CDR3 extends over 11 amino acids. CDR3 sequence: CASSADTEAFF. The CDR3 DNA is TGCGCCAGCAGTGCCGACACTGAAGCTTTCTTT.

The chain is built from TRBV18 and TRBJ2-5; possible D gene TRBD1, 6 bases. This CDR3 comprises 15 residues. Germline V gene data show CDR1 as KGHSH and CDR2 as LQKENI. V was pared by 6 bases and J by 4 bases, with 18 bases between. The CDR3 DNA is TGTGCCAGCTCTCGACAGGCAGTATCTCCAGAGACCCAGTACTTC. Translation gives CASSRQAVSPETQYF. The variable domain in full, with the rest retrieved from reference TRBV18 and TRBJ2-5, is NAGVMQNPRHLVRRRGQEARLRCSPMKGHSHVYWYRQLPEEGLKFMVYLQKENIIDESGMPKERFSAEFPKEGPSILRIQQVVRGDSAAYFCASSRQAVSPETQYFGPGTRLLVL.

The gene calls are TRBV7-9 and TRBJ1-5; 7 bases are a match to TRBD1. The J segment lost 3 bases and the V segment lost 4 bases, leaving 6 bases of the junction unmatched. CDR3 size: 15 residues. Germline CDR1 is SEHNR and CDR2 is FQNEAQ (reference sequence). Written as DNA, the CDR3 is TGTGCCAGCAGCTCCTCTGACAGGGACAATCAGCCCCAGCATTTT. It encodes CASSSSDRDNQPQHF.

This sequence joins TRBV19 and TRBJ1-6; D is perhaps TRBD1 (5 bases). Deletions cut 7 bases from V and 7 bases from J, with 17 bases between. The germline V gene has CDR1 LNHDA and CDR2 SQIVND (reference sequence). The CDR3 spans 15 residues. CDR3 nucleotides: TGTGCCAGTACCTCGGCCGGGGGGGAAAATTCACCCCTCCACTTT. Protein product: CASTSAGGENSPLHF.

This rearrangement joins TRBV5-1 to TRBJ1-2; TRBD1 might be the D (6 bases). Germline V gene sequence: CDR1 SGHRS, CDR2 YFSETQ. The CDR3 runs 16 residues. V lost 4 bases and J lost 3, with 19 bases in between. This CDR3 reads CASSPDPGQKYYGYTF. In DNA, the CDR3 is TGCGCCAGCAGCCCGGATCCCGGACAGAAATACTATGGCTACACCTTC.

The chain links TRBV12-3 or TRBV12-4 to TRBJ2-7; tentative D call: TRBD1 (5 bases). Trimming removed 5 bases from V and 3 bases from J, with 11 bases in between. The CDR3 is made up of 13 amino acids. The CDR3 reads CASSLRESYEQYF. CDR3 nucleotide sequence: TGTGCCAGCAGTCTCAGGGAAAGCTACGAGCAGTACTTC.

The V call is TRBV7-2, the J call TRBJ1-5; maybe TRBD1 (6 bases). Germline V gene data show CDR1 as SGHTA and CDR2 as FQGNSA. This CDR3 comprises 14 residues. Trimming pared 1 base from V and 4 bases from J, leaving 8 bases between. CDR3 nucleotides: TGTGCCAGCAGCTTAGGGGGGCAAAATCAGCCCCAGCATTTT. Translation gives CASSLGGQNQPQHF.

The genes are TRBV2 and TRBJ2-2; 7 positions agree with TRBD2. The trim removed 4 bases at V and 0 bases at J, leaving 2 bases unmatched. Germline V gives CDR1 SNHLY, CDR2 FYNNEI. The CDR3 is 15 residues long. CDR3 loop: CASSVAGANTGELFF. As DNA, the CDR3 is TGTGCCAGCAGTGTTGCGGGGGCGAACACCGGGGAGCTGTTTTTT.

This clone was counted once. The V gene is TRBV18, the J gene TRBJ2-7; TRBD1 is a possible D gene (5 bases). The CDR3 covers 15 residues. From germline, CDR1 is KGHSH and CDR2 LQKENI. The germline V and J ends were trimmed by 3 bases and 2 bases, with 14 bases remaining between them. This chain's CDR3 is CASSPTDQGTYEQYF. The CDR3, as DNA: TGTGCCAGCTCACCGACTGACCAGGGCACCTACGAGCAGTACTTC. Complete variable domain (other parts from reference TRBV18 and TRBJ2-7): NAGVMQNPRHLVRRRGQEARLRCSPMKGHSHVYWYRQLPEEGLKFMVYLQKENIIDESGMPKERFSAEFPKEGPSILRIQQVVRGDSAAYFCASSPTDQGTYEQYFGPGTRLTVT.

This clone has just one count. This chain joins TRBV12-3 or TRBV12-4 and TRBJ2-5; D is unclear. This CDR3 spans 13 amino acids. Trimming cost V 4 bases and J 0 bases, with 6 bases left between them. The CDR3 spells CASSWQNQETQYF. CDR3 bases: TGTGCCAGCAGTTGGCAGAACCAAGAGACCCAGTACTTC.

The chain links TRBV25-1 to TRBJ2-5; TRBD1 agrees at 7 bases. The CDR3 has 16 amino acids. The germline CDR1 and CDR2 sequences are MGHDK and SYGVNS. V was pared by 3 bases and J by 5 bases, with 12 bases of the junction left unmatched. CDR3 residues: CASSEPVPGGMETQYF. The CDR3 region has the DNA TGTGCCAGCAGTGAGCCCGTGCCAGGGGGAATGGAGACCCAGTACTTC.

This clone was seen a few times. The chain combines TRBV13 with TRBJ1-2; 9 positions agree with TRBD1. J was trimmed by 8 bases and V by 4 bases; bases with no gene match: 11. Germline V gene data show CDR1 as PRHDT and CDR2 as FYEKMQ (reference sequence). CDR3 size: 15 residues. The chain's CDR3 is CASSYVTGGMLGYTF. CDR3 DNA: TGTGCCAGCAGCTACGTAACAGGGGGCATGTTGGGCTACACCTTC. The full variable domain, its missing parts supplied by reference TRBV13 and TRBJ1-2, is AAGVIQSPRHLIKEKRETATLKCYPIPRHDTVYWYQQGPGQDPQFLISFYEKMQSDKGSIPDRFSAQQFSDYHSELNMSSLELGDSALYFCASSYVTGGMLGYTFGSGTRLTVV.

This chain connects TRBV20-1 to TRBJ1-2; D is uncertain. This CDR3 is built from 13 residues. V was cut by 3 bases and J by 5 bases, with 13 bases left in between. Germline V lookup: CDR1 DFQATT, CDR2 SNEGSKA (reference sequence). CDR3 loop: CSASRAGLYGYTF. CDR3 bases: TGCAGTGCTAGTAGGGCGGGGTTATATGGCTACACCTTC.

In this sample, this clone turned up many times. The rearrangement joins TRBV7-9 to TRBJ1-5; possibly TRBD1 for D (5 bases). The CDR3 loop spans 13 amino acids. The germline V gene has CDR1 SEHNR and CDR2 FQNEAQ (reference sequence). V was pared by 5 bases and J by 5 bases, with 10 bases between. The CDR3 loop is CASSPGYDQPQHF. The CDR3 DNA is TGTGCCAGCAGCCCAGGGTACGATCAGCCCCAGCATTTT.

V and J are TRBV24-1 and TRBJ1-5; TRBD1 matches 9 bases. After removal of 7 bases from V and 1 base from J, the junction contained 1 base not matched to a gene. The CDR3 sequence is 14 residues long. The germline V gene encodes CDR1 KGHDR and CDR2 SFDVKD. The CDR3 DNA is TGTGCCACCAGGGGACAGGGCAGCAATCAGCCCCAGCATTTT. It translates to CATRGQGSNQPQHF.

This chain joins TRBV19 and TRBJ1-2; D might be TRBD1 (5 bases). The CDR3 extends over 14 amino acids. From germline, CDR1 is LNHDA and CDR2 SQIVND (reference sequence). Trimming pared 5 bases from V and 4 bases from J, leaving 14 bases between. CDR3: CASSFQGVRYGYTF. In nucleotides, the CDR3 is TGTGCCAGTAGTTTCCAAGGGGTCCGCTATGGCTACACCTTC.

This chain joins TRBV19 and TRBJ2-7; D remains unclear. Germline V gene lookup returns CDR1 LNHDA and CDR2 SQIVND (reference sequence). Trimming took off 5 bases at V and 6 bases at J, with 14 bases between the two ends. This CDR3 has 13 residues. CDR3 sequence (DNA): TGTGCCAGTAGTCCCACATTTTCGGGCGAGCAGTACTTC. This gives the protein CASSPTFSGEQYF.